This note documents a single T cell receptor beta chain sequence. The time point denotes: cycle 4 day 1 (C4D1), after around six weeks of nivolumab. Every patient had relapsed following autologous stem cell transplantation, and cohorts differed in brentuximab vedotin exposure. The sample originates from a study of PD-1 blockade in classical Hodgkin lymphoma. Germline V gene sequence: CDR1 SGHRS, CDR2 YFSETQ. V dropped 3 bases and J dropped 0 bases, with 9 bases sitting between them. This CDR3 is built from 15 residues. Assay used: immunoSEQ multiplex PCR; TCRdb lists only in-frame clones, some missing. The data contain roughly 3,900 clones, around 66% of them singletons.

The genes are TRBV5-1 and TRBJ2-2; perhaps TRBD1 as D (5 bases). The sequence came from a human donor with classical Hodgkin lymphoma. The source material was peripheral blood mononuclear cells (PBMCs), sampled before the fourth cycle of nivolumab. In DNA, the CDR3 is TGCGCCAGCAGCTCAGGCAGGGCGAACACCGGGGAGCTGTTTTTT. It translates to CASSSGRANTGELFF.